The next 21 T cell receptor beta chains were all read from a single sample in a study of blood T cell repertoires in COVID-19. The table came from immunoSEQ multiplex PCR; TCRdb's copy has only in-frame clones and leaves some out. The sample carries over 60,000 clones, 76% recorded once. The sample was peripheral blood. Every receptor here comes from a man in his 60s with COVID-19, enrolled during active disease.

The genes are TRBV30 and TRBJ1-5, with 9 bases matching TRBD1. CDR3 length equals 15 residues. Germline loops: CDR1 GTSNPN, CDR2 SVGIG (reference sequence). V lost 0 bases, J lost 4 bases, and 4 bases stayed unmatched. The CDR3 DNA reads TGTGCCTGGAGTGTATTAGGGACAGGGAATCAGCCCCAGCATTTT. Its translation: CAWSVLGTGNQPQHF.

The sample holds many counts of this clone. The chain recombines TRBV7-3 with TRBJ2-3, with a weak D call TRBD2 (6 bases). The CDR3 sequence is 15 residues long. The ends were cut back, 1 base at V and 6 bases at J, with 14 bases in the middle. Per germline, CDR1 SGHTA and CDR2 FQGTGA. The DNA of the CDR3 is TGTGCCAGCAGCTTAAATCGGGAGAGCGGGGATACGCAGTATTTT. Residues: CASSLNRESGDTQYF.

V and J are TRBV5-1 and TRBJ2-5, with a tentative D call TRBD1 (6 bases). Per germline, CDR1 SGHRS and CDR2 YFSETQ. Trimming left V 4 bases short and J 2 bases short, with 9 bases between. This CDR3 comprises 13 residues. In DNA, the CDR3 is TGCGCCAGCAGCAACACAGGGCAAGAGACCCAGTACTTC. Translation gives CASSNTGQETQYF.

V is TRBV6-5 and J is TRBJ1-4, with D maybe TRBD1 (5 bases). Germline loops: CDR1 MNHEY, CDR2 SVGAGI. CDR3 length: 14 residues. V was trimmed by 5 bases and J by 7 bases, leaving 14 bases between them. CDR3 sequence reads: CASSPDSTGEKLFF. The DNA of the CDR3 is TGTGCCAGCAGTCCCGACAGTACGGGTGAAAAACTGTTTTTT.

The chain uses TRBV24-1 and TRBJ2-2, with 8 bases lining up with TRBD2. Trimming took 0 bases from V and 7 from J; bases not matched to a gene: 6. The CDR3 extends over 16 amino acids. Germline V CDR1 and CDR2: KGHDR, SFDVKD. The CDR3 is CATSDLLGRASGELFF. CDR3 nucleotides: TGTGCCACCAGTGATTTGCTCGGGAGGGCCAGCGGGGAGCTGTTTTTT.

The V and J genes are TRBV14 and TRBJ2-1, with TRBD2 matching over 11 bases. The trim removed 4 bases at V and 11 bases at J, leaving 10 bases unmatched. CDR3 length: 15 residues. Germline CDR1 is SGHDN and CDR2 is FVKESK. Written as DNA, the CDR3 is TGTGCCAGCAGCCTCCAAACTAGCGGGAGTTTTAAGCAGTTCTTC. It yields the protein CASSLQTSGSFKQFF.

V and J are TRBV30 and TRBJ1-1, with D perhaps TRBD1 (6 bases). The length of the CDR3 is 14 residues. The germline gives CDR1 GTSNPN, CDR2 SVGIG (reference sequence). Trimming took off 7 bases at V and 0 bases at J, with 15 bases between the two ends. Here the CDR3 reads CASRQDSMNTEAFF. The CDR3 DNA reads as TGTGCCTCACGACAGGACAGTATGAACACTGAAGCTTTCTTT. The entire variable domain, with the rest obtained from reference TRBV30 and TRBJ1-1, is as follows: SQTIHQWPATLVQPVGSPLSLECTVEGTSNPNLYWYRQAAGRGLQLLFYSVGIGQISSEVPQNLSASRPQDRQFILSSKKLLLSDSGFYLCASRQDSMNTEAFFGQGTRLTVV.

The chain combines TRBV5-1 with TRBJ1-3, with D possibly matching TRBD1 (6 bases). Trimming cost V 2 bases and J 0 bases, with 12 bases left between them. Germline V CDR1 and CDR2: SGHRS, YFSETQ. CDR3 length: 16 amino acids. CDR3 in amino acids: CASSLAGAFSGNTIYF. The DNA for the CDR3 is TGCGCCAGCAGCTTAGCGGGGGCCTTCTCTGGAAACACCATATATTTT. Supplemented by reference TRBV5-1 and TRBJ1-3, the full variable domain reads KAGVTQTPRYLIKTRGQQVTLSCSPISGHRSVSWYQQTPGQGLQFLFEYFSETQRNKGNFPGRFSGRQFSNSRSEMNVSTLELGDSALYLCASSLAGAFSGNTIYFGEGSWLTVV.

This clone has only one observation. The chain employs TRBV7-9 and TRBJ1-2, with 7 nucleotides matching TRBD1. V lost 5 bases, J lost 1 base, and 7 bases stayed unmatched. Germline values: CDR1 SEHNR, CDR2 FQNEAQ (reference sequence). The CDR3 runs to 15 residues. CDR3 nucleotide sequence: TGTGCCAGCAGCAATGACAGGGCCTATAACTATGGCTACACCTTC. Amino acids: CASSNDRAYNYGYTF.

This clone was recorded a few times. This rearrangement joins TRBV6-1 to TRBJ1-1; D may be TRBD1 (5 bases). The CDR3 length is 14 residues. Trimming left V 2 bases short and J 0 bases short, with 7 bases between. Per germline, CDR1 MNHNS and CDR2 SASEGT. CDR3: CASSERQLNTEAFF. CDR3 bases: TGTGCCAGCAGTGAACGACAGCTGAACACTGAAGCTTTCTTT.

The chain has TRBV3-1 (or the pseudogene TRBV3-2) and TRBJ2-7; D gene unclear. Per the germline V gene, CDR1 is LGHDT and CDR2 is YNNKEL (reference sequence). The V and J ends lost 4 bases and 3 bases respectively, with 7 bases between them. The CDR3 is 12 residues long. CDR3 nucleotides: TGTGCCAGCAGCCTCCGTTTCTACGAGCAGTACTTC. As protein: CASSLRFYEQYF.

In nucleotides, the CDR3 is TGTGCCAGTAGTATTCAGGGGGCGGGTGAGACCCAGTACTTC. Translating gives CASSIQGAGETQYF. This chain connects TRBV19 to TRBJ2-5; TRBD1 aligns across 8 bases. The V segment lost 3 bases and the J segment 5 bases; nucleotides outside the gene matches: 5. CDR3 length: 14 residues. Germline CDR1 is LNHDA and CDR2 is SQIVND (reference sequence).

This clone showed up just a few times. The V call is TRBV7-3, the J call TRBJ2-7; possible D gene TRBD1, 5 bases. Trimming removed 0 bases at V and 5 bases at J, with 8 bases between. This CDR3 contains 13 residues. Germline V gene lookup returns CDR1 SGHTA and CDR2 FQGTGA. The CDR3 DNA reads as TGTGCCAGCAGCTTAACGCAGGGCGACGAGCAGTACTTC. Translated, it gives CASSLTQGDEQYF.

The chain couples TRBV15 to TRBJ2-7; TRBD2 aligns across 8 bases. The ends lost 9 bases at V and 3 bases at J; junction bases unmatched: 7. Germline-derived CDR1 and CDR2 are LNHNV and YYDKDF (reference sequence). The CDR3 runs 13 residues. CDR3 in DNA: TGTGCCACACGACGGGCGGGGGGCTACGAGCAGTACTTC. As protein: CATRRAGGYEQYF.

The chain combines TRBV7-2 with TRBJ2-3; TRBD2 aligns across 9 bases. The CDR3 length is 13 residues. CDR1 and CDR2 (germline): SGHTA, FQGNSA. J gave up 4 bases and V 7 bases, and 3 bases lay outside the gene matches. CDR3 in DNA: TGTGCCAGCAATAGCGGGAGTGCAGATACGCAGTATTTT. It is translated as CASNSGSADTQYF.

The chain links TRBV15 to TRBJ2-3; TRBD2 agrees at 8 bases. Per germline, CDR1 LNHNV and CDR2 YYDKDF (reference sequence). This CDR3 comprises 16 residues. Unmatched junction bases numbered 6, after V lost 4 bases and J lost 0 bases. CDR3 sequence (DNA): TGTGCCACCAGCAACCCTGAGCGGGGGAGCACAGATACGCAGTATTTT. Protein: CATSNPERGSTDTQYF.

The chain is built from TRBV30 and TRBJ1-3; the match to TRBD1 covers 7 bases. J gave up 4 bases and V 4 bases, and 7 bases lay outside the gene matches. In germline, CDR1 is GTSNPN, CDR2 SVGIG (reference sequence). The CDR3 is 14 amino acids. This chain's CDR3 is CAWIEQGPGNTIYF. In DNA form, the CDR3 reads TGTGCCTGGATAGAACAGGGGCCCGGAAACACCATATATTTT.

The CDR3 DNA reads as TGTGCCATCAGTGAGCAGGGATTAAATTCACCCCTCCACTTT. Protein: CAISEQGLNSPLHF. This sequence joins TRBV10-3 and TRBJ1-6; weak D call: TRBD1 (5 bases). The CDR3 covers 14 residues. CDR1 is ENHRY and CDR2 is SYGVKD in the germline V gene. Trimming stripped 2 bases from V and 7 bases from J, with 9 bases between.

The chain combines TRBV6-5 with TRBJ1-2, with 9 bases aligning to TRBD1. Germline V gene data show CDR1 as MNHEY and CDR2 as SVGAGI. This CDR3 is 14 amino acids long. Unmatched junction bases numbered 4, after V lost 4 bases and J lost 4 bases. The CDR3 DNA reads TGTGCCAGCAGTTGGGACAGGGTGACCTATGGCTACACCTTC. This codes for CASSWDRVTYGYTF.

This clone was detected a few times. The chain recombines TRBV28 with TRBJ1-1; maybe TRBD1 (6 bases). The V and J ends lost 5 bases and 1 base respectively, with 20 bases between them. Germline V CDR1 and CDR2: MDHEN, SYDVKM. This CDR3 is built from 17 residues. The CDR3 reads CASSRRDTSPSNTEAFF. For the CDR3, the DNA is TGTGCCAGCAGTCGCCGGGACACCTCACCGTCGAACACTGAAGCTTTCTTT. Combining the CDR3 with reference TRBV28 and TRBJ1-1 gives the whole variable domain DVKVTQSSRYLVKRTGEKVFLECVQDMDHENMFWYRQDPGLGLRLIYFSYDVKMKEKGDIPEGYSVSREKKERFSLILESASTNQTSMYLCASSRRDTSPSNTEAFFGQGTRLTVV.

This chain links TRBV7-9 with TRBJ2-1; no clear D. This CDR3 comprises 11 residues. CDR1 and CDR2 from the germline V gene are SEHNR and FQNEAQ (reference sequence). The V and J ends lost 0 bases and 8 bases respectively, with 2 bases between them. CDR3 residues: CASSLADEQFF. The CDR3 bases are TGTGCCAGCAGCTTAGCCGATGAGCAGTTCTTC.